These 24 T cell receptor beta chains were all obtained from the same sample, sequenced in a study of circulating tumor DNA in untreated peripheral T-cell lymphoma. Assay used: immunoSEQ multiplex PCR; TCRdb lists only in-frame clones, some missing. Among fewer than 150 clones listed, around 80% were seen once. The sample consisted of cell-free DNA from blood serum. All receptors derive from a human donor with peripheral T-cell lymphoma.

The V and J genes are TRBV13 and TRBJ2-7, with D possibly being TRBD1 or TRBD2 (5 bases each). Germline V gene data show CDR1 as PRHDT and CDR2 as FYEKMQ (reference sequence). The CDR3 consists of 14 residues. V was clipped by 2 bases and J by 0 bases, with 8 bases between them. Here the CDR3 reads CASSLWGFSYEQYF. The CDR3 nucleotides read TGTGCCAGCAGCTTATGGGGGTTCTCCTACGAGCAGTACTTC. Full variable domain (rest looked up from reference TRBV13 and TRBJ2-7): AAGVIQSPRHLIKEKRETATLKCYPIPRHDTVYWYQQGPGQDPQFLISFYEKMQSDKGSIPDRFSAQQFSDYHSELNMSSLELGDSALYFCASSLWGFSYEQYFGPGTRLTVT.

This clone was found once. The chain's CDR3 is CASSPFETQYF. The DNA of the CDR3 is TGTGCCAGCAGCCCTTTTGAGACCCAGTACTTC. The chain has TRBV7-9 and TRBJ2-5; D is unclear. V lost 5 bases to trimming and J lost 5 bases, with 6 bases between them. CDR3 length: 11 amino acids. Germline CDR1 reads SEHNR; CDR2 reads FQNEAQ (reference sequence).

This clone has more than one count but fewer than ten. V usage is TRBV5-1 and J usage is TRBJ2-7, with unresolved D. The CDR3 totals 13 residues. Deletions cut 1 base from V and 5 bases from J, with 10 bases between. CDR1 is SGHRS, CDR2 YFSETQ, per germline. CDR3 coding DNA: TGCGCCAGCAGCTTGATTGGGTTCCACGAGCAGTACTTC. Amino acid sequence: CASSLIGFHEQYF.

The chain has TRBV19 and TRBJ2-7; D possibly corresponds to TRBD2 (5 bases). V dropped 5 bases and J dropped 3 bases, with 11 bases sitting between them. The CDR3 totals 13 residues. CDR1 and CDR2 from the germline V gene are LNHDA and SQIVND (reference sequence). DNA for the CDR3: TGTGCCAGTAGTTTAAGGACTGGCTACGAGCAGTACTTC. Protein: CASSLRTGYEQYF.

V usage is TRBV5-6 and J usage is TRBJ2-3; weak D call: TRBD1 (5 bases). Germline loops: CDR1 SGHDT, CDR2 YYEEEE. The CDR3 contains 14 residues. V shed 1 base and J shed 5 bases, with 11 bases lying between them. The CDR3 region is CASSLQGPQDTQYF. Written as DNA, the CDR3 is TGTGCCAGCAGCTTGCAGGGCCCCCAAGATACGCAGTATTTT.

The rearrangement links TRBV18 to TRBJ2-7, with 8 positions matching TRBD1. Germline trimming cut 3 bases from V and 6 bases from J; bases unmatched to any gene: 4. Germline CDR1 is KGHSH and CDR2 is LQKENI. The CDR3 length is 13 residues. The CDR3 sequence: CASSPDREGEQYF. The CDR3 coding sequence is TGTGCCAGCTCACCGGACAGGGAAGGCGAGCAGTACTTC.

V is TRBV6-9 and J is TRBJ2-6; D call uncertain. The CDR3 has 17 amino acids. The germline V and J ends were trimmed by 4 bases and 5 bases, with 18 bases remaining between them. Germline values: CDR1 MNHGY, CDR2 SVAAGI. The CDR3 protein is CASSCGKRQSRANVLTF. The CDR3 nucleotides read TGTGCCAGCAGTTGTGGTAAACGACAAAGTCGGGCCAACGTCCTGACTTTC.

This rearrangement joins TRBV5-4 to TRBJ2-3; D gene ambiguous. There are 12 residues in the CDR3. Looked up from germline, CDR1 is SGHNT and CDR2 is YYREEE (reference sequence). The germline V and J ends were trimmed by 5 bases and 2 bases, with 6 bases remaining between them. The CDR3 is CASSSSTDTQYF. The CDR3 nucleotides read TGTGCCAGCAGTTCTTCCACAGATACGCAGTATTTT.

CDR3 in DNA: TGTGCCAGCAGTATGAAACACACACGACAAAGTCGGGCCAACGTCCTGACTTTC. Translating it yields CASSMKHTRQSRANVLTF. The chain has TRBV6-4 and TRBJ2-6; D gene unclear. The CDR3 extends over 18 amino acids. V lost 5 bases, J lost 5 bases, and 22 bases lay in between. The germline V gene has CDR1 MRHNA and CDR2 SNTAGT.

This clone was picked up a small number of times. CDR3 residues: CSVPLQGSGELFF. The CDR3 region has the DNA TGCAGCGTTCCTCTACAGGGTTCCGGGGAGCTGTTTTTT. The chain joins TRBV29-1 to TRBJ2-2; TRBD1 is a possible D gene (6 bases). The CDR3 is 13 residues long. Trimming removed 5 bases at V and 6 bases at J, with 13 bases between. Germline values: CDR1 SQVTM, CDR2 ANQGSEA.

V usage is TRBV6-5 and J usage is TRBJ1-2, with D unresolved. V dropped 0 bases and J dropped 3 bases, with 8 bases sitting between them. Germline CDR1 is MNHEY and CDR2 is SVGAGI. This CDR3 has 14 residues. CDR3 amino acids: CASSYSKHHYGYTF. The DNA of the CDR3 is TGTGCCAGCAGTTACTCGAAACACCACTATGGCTACACCTTC.

The CDR3 is CASSERVRLQSRANVLTF. In nucleotides, the CDR3 is TGTGCCAGCAGTGAGAGGGTGCGTTTACAAAGTCGGGCCAACGTCCTGACTTTC. The chain is built from TRBV6-7 and TRBJ2-6; possibly TRBD2 for D (5 bases). TRBV6-7 carries the ORF label, with uncertain function. The CDR3 runs 18 residues. The V gene lost 5 bases and the J gene lost 5 bases, with 22 bases spanning the gap.

The chain recombines TRBV4-1 with TRBJ2-1; no clear D. The CDR3 runs 18 residues. V was trimmed by 0 bases and J by 0 bases, leaving 15 bases between them. Per germline, CDR1 MGHRA and CDR2 YSYEKL. Written as DNA, the CDR3 is TGCGCCAGCAGCCAAGATCCGCCACACTTCAGCTCCTACAATGAGCAGTTCTTC. Translation gives CASSQDPPHFSSYNEQFF.

The chain employs TRBV5-8 and TRBJ1-3; D is perhaps TRBD1 (5 bases). The germline V gene has CDR1 SGHTS and CDR2 YDEGEE. This CDR3 spans 16 amino acids. The V gene lost 2 bases and the J gene lost 0 bases, with 12 bases spanning the gap. The chain's CDR3 is CASSFPGPYSGNTIYF. The DNA of the CDR3 is TGTGCCAGCAGCTTCCCGGGGCCCTACTCTGGAAACACCATATATTTT.

This clone was detected once. The rearrangement links TRBV5-8 to TRBJ1-4; D unresolved. The length of the CDR3 is 12 residues. V was shortened by 4 bases and J by 1 base, with 2 bases between the two germline ends. From germline, CDR1 is SGHTS and CDR2 YDEGEE. The CDR3 nucleotides are TGTGCCAGCAGCATAACTAATGAAAAACTGTTTTTT. Residues: CASSITNEKLFF.

The chain employs TRBV19 and TRBJ1-1; D is uncertain. Germline CDR1 and CDR2: LNHDA and SQIVND (reference sequence). V was pared by 3 bases and J by 1 base, with 9 bases between. CDR3 length: 14 residues. DNA for the CDR3: TGTGCCAGTAGTATTTTCGGCAGGAACACTGAAGCTTTCTTT. Encoded protein: CASSIFGRNTEAFF.

The V and J genes are TRBV7-9 and TRBJ1-4; possible D gene TRBD1, 6 bases. Trimming left V 2 bases short and J 5 bases short, with 12 bases between. Germline lookup yields CDR1 SEHNR and CDR2 FQNEAQ (reference sequence). This CDR3 region has 15 residues. This CDR3 is CASSLTGQFNEKLFF. The CDR3 DNA reads as TGTGCCAGCAGCTTAACCGGACAGTTCAATGAAAAACTGTTTTTT.

V usage is TRBV19 and J usage is TRBJ2-7, with unresolved D. Trimming left V 5 bases short and J 0 bases short, with 5 bases between. The CDR3 sequence is 12 residues long. Germline V gene lookup returns CDR1 LNHDA and CDR2 SQIVND (reference sequence). This CDR3 is CASSQSSYEQYF. CDR3 nucleotide sequence: TGTGCCAGTAGTCAAAGCTCCTACGAGCAGTACTTC.

This clone has a handful of counts. This chain connects TRBV7-9 to TRBJ2-1; 8 bases match TRBD1. This CDR3 region has 14 residues. Germline-derived CDR1 and CDR2 are SEHNR and FQNEAQ (reference sequence). Losses at the gene ends were 2 bases for V and 7 bases for J; bases not matched to a gene: 4. The CDR3 sequence: CASSLQGARNEQFF. In DNA form, the CDR3 reads TGTGCCAGCAGCTTACAGGGGGCAAGAAATGAGCAGTTCTTC.

The chain is built from TRBV27 and TRBJ2-6; 8 nucleotides line up with TRBD1. The CDR3 runs to 18 residues. Germline CDR1 reads MNHEY; CDR2 reads SMNVEV (reference sequence). V was pared by 4 bases and J by 0 bases, with 8 bases of the junction left unmatched. The CDR3 bases are TGTGCCAGCAGTTACTCGACAGGGGCCGGCTCTGGGGCCAACGTCCTGACTTTC. It codes for CASSYSTGAGSGANVLTF. The full variable domain, rest sourced from reference TRBV27 and TRBJ2-6, is EAQVTQNPRYLITVTGKKLTVTCSQNMNHEYMSWYRQDPGLGLRQIYYSMNVEVTDKGDVPEGYKVSRKEKRNFPLILESPSPNQTSLYFCASSYSTGAGSGANVLTFGAGSRLTVL.

This chain connects TRBV2 to TRBJ1-1, with TRBD1 as a possible D gene (5 bases). The CDR3 is 14 residues long. Trimming removed 6 bases from V and 1 base from J, with 12 bases in between. Germline CDR1 SNHLY, CDR2 FYNNEI. CDR3 nucleotides: TGTGCCAGCAGGCCGGGACGGAGGAACACTGAAGCTTTCTTT. Its translation is CASRPGRRNTEAFF.

The gene calls are TRBV5-6 and TRBJ1-1; tentatively, D is TRBD1 (6 bases). CDR3 size: 18 residues. CDR1 is SGHDT, CDR2 YYEEEE, per germline. Trimming stripped 0 bases from V and 6 bases from J, with 24 bases between. CDR3 DNA sequence: TGTGCCAGCAGCTTGGACCTTGGACAGACGGAGGGTTCGCCTGAAGCTTTCTTT. Translation: CASSLDLGQTEGSPEAFF.

The V and J genes are TRBV5-6 and TRBJ2-6; no definite D call. Deletions cut 7 bases from V and 5 bases from J, with 22 bases between. There are 17 residues in the CDR3. CDR1 SGHDT and CDR2 YYEEEE come from the germline V gene. The CDR3 DNA reads TGTGCCAGCGTGGTAACCAAGTCACAAAGTCGGGCCAACGTCCTGACTTTC. Encoded protein: CASVVTKSQSRANVLTF.

V gene TRBV7-9 combines with J gene TRBJ2-7, with D unresolved. The germline gives CDR1 SEHNR, CDR2 FQNEAQ (reference sequence). CDR3 length equals 12 residues. The V end lost 5 bases, the J end lost 6 bases, and 11 bases lay between the germline ends. CDR3 coding DNA: TGTGCCAGCAGCCTTGTACTGGCCGAGCAGTACTTC. It yields the protein CASSLVLAEQYF.